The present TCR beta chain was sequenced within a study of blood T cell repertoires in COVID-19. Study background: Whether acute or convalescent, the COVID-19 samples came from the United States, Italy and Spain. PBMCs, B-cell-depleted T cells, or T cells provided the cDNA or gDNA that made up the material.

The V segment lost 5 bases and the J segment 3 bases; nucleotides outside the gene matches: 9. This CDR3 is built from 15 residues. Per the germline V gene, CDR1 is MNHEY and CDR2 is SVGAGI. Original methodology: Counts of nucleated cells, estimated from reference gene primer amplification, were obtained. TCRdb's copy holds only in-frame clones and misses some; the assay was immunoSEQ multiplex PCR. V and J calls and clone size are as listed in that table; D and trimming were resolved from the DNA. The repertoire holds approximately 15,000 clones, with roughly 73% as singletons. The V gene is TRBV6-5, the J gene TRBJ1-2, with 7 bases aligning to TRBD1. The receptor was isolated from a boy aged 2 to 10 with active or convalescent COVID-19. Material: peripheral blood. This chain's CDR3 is CASSPRDSFYYGYTF. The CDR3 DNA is TGTGCCAGCAGTCCCCGGGACAGCTTTTACTATGGCTACACCTTC.